This record concerns one T cell receptor beta chain sequence. Germline V gives CDR1 SQVTM, CDR2 ANQGSEA. The CDR3 runs 13 residues. Trimming removed 2 bases from V and 0 bases from J, with 7 bases in between. The sample originates from a study of CD8+CD57+ T cells in acquired aplastic anemia. CD8+CD57+ cell expansion had been shown by flow cytometry in patients chosen for sequencing. TCR beta VDJ combinations and CDR3 sequences were profiled from genomic DNA. MiXCR, run by TCRdb on the reads, gives a single entry per CDR3 protein. The profile shows about 160,000 distinct CDR3 sequences, 70% to 80% of them singletons.

The specimen was sorted CD4+, CD8+, or CD8+CD57+ T cells (not recorded which) from PBMCs. The V gene is TRBV29-1, the J gene TRBJ2-5; D is unclear. This TCR was sampled from a human donor with aplastic anemia. The CDR3 loop is CSVEMQNQETQYF. CDR3 DNA: TGCAGCGTTGAAATGCAGAACCAAGAGACCCAGTACTTC.